One TCR beta chain is described in this entry. What it binds is unknown. This sample's time point: cycle 4 day 1 (C4D1), after 6 weeks of nivolumab. In every patient, relapse followed autologous stem cell transplantation, while exposure to brentuximab vedotin differed. The data were taken from a study of PD-1 blockade in classical Hodgkin lymphoma. Germline lookup yields CDR1 MDHEN and CDR2 SYDVKM. The V end lost 2 bases, the J end lost 0 bases, and 9 bases lay between the germline ends. The CDR3 runs 15 residues. Repertoires were generated with immunoSEQ multiplex PCR, while TCRdb's copy carries only in-frame clones and drops some. Of 6,600 or so clones in the sample, around three quarters are singletons; the top ten hold roughly 40%. Study-wide results and limits: The diversity seen at baseline in complete responders resembled that of newly diagnosed patients. Whereas CD4+ TCR diversity had risen significantly by C4D1, CD8+ TCR diversity had not. The authors have not defined what causes the repertoire differences, possibly disease activity or prior therapy.

The sequencing here drew on peripheral blood mononuclear cells (PBMCs), taken before the fourth cycle of nivolumab. The V call is TRBV28, the J call TRBJ2-3; D gene unclear. This clonotype was obtained from a human donor with classical Hodgkin lymphoma. For the CDR3, the DNA is TGTGCCAGCAGTTTAGTGCGGTCTAGCACAGATACGCAGTATTTT. Protein: CASSLVRSSTDTQYF.